This T cell receptor (beta chain) came from a study of CD8 T cells in ankylosing spondylitis. Overall study findings and caveats: Blood from ankylosing spondylitis patients appeared to carry a characteristic roughly eight-variant TCR beta motif. A CD8+ phenotype characterized the disease-linked clones, which were relatively rare in peripheral blood. Significant enrichment of disease-linked clones was reported in matched ankylosing spondylitis synovial fluid.

Comment on this clonotype: Its antigen is unknown.

Germline loops: CDR1 WSHSY, CDR2 SAAADI. The V and J ends lost 0 bases and 5 bases respectively, with 17 bases between them. The CDR3 is 16 amino acids. Quantitative molecular-barcoded 5'-RACE generated the TCR beta libraries. MiXCR, applied by TCRdb to the 5' RACE reads, yields one record per CDR3 protein. The table has fewer than 25,000 distinct CDR3 sequences, 10% to 15% seen once. This receptor was obtained from a male donor with ankylosing spondylitis or in good health (not recorded which). Sequenced input: blood. The rearrangement links TRBV10-2 to TRBJ2-7; perhaps D is TRBD1 or TRBD2 (6 bases each). CDR3 nucleotide sequence: TGCGCCAGCAGTGAGTCCCTAGGGGGGATTGCGGACGAGCAGTACGTC. This codes for CASSESLGGIADEQYV.